This T cell receptor beta chain was retrieved from a study of human T cells and chemical hapten exposure. The time point was: pre-sensitization, week 0. Noted treatment: therapeutic diphenylcyclopropenone sensitization with weekly scalp DPC. This clonotype has just a few counts. The CDR3 sequence is 14 residues long. Deletions cut 2 bases from V and 3 bases from J, with 10 bases between. TCRdb re-analysed the RACE reads in MiXCR, keeping a single row per CDR3 protein. The data show 35,000 to 50,000 distinct CDR3 sequences, 10% seen once. The chain is built from TRBV12-3 or TRBV12-4 and TRBJ2-5, with TRBD2 as a possible D gene (6 bases). This TCR was sampled from a man aged 25 to 40 with alopecia areata. Some clones in this sample may be carry-over from other donors' samples. Sequenced here: whole blood, sampled in connection with sensitization to the hapten diphenylcyclopropenone (DPC). The CDR3 spells CASSLRLGEETQYF. The CDR3 DNA reads TGTGCCAGCAGTTTAAGACTAGGGGAAGAGACCCAGTACTTC.